A single T cell receptor (beta chain) is shown here with its context. Antigen specificity is unknown. The data belong to a study of monozygotic twins with inflammatory bowel disease. For each CDR3 protein, TCRdb gives one entry from its re-call of the 5' RACE reads, without DNA. The data include roughly 140,000 distinct CDR3 sequences; the top ten clones carry 2.4%. Regarding the study as a whole: Varying immunosuppressive regimens may have increased patient repertoire variability.

Germline V gene sequence: CDR1 SGHTA, CDR2 FQGNSA. This CDR3 spans 13 amino acids. This clonotype originated in a human donor with ulcerative colitis or Crohn's disease, or a healthy co-twin of an affected twin (not recorded which). V and J are TRBV7-2 and TRBJ1-4. The sequenced sample was blood. The CDR3 spells CASSSGEIEKLFF.